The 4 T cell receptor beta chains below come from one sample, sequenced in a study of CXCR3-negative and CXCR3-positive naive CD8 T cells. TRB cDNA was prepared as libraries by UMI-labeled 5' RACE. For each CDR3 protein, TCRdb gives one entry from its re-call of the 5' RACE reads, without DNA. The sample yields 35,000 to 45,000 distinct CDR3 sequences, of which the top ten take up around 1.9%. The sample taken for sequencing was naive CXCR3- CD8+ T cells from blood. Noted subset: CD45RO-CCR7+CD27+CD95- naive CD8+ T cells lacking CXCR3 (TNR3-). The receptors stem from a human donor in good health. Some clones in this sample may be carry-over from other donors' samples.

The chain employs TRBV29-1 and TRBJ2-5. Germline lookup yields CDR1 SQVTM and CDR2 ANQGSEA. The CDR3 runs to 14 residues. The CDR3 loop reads CSVERLQYQETQYF.

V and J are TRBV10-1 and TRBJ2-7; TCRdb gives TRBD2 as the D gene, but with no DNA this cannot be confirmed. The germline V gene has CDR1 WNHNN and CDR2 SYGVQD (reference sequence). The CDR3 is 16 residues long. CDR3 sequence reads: CASSEWTSGGFYEQYF.

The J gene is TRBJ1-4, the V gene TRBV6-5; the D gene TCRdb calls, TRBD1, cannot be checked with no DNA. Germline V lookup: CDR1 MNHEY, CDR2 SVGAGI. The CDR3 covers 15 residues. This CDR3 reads CASSYSRTGNEKLFF.

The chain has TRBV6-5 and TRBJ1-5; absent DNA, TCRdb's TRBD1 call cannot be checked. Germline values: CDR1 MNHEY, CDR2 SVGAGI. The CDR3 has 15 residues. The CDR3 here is CASSYGGGSNQPQHF.